The 17 T cell receptor beta chains below all came from one sample that was sequenced in a study of cytomegalovirus exposure and HLA in healthy donors. In the PCR, 60 Vbeta and 13 Jbeta primers were used. The protocol was immunoSEQ multiplex PCR, while the TCRdb copy is restricted to in-frame clones and leaves out a portion. The data show approximately 170,000 clones, around 85% seen once. Sequencing input: PBMCs. These TCRs come from a male donor in good health and CMV-seronegative.

This clone was recorded only once. The chain has TRBV19 and TRBJ2-2, with 8 bases matching TRBD2. Unmatched junction bases numbered 12, after V lost 3 bases and J lost 6 bases. The germline V gene encodes CDR1 LNHDA and CDR2 SQIVND (reference sequence). The CDR3 loop spans 17 amino acids. CDR3 sequence: CASSMPTGGRVAGELFF. In DNA, the CDR3 is TGTGCCAGTAGTATGCCGACGGGGGGGCGTGTTGCCGGGGAGCTGTTTTTT.

The chain couples TRBV7-2 to TRBJ1-4; TRBD1 is a possible D gene (5 bases). Trimming cost V 5 bases and J 7 bases, with 17 bases left between them. The germline CDR1 and CDR2 sequences are SGHTA and FQGNSA. There are 15 residues in the CDR3. DNA for the CDR3: TGTGCCAGCAGCCGGACCGGGACTCGTCTTGAAAAACTGTTTTTT. Its protein is CASSRTGTRLEKLFF.

This chain connects TRBV9 to TRBJ2-7; D is uncertain. This CDR3 has 14 residues. The V and J ends lost 3 bases and 2 bases respectively, with 12 bases between them. Germline CDR1 and CDR2: SGDLS and YYNGEE. CDR3 nucleotides: TGTGCCAGCAGCGCCAATACAGATACCTACGAGCAGTACTTC. It codes for CASSANTDTYEQYF. The variable domain in full, completed from reference TRBV9 and TRBJ2-7, reads DSGVTQTPKHLITATGQRVTLRCSPRSGDLSVYWYQQSLDQGLQFLIQYYNGEERAKGNILERFSAQQFPDLHSELNLSSLELGDSALYFCASSANTDTYEQYFGPGTRLTVT.

The chain joins TRBV5-4 to TRBJ1-1; a possible D gene is TRBD1 (5 bases). Germline V lookup: CDR1 SGHNT, CDR2 YYREEE (reference sequence). The V end lost 10 bases, the J end lost 1 base, and 11 bases lay between the germline ends. The CDR3 has 12 residues. Here the CDR3 reads CALGGGNTEAFF. CDR3 sequence (DNA): TGTGCCCTTGGGGGGGGGAACACTGAAGCTTTCTTT.

The rearrangement uses TRBV9 and TRBJ2-2; 7 bases map to TRBD1. There are 16 residues in the CDR3. The V segment lost 0 bases and the J segment 5 bases; nucleotides outside the gene matches: 7. The germline V gene has CDR1 SGDLS and CDR2 YYNGEE. CDR3 residues: CASSVVGTASTGELFF. CDR3 bases: TGTGCCAGCAGCGTAGTAGGGACAGCCAGTACCGGGGAGCTGTTTTTT.

V usage is TRBV11-2 and J usage is TRBJ2-5, with 8 nucleotides matching TRBD2. V was pared by 1 base and J by 2 bases, with 15 bases of the junction left unmatched. The CDR3 runs to 19 residues. Germline V gene data show CDR1 as SGHAT and CDR2 as FQNNGV. The CDR3 here is CASSLGAGGPWKRQETQYF. The CDR3 bases are TGTGCCAGCAGCTTAGGGGCGGGGGGCCCGTGGAAAAGACAAGAGACCCAGTACTTC.

This chain uses TRBV7-9 with TRBJ1-4; 8 nucleotides line up with TRBD1. From germline, CDR1 is SEHNR and CDR2 FQNEAQ (reference sequence). The CDR3 extends over 15 amino acids. The junction had 8 bases not matched to a gene; V was cut back by 4 bases and J by 7 bases. The CDR3 loop reads CASSSEQGVGEKLFF. Written as DNA, the CDR3 is TGTGCCAGCAGCTCGGAACAGGGGGTGGGTGAAAAACTGTTTTTT.

V and J are TRBV9 and TRBJ1-4; D is perhaps TRBD1 (5 bases). The CDR3 is made up of 15 amino acids. Germline CDR1 SGDLS, CDR2 YYNGEE. Trimming left V 2 bases short and J 3 bases short, with 11 bases between. The CDR3 region has the DNA TGTGCCAGCAGCGTTCAGGGCCTGTCTAATGAAAAACTGTTTTTT. Translation: CASSVQGLSNEKLFF.

This clone has more than one count but fewer than ten. The rearrangement links TRBV2 to TRBJ1-2, with D maybe TRBD1 (5 bases). V was clipped by 2 bases and J by 4 bases, with 11 bases between them. Germline assignment: CDR1 SNHLY and CDR2 FYNNEI. The CDR3 is made up of 14 amino acids. The CDR3 DNA is TGTGCCAGCAGTGAATCAGTGACAGTCTATGGCTACACCTTC. Translated: CASSESVTVYGYTF.

The V gene is TRBV7-9, the J gene TRBJ2-2; TRBD2 agrees at 13 bases. V was clipped by 9 bases and J by 0 bases; unmatched bases: 7. There are 17 residues in the CDR3. Germline loops: CDR1 SEHNR, CDR2 FQNEAQ (reference sequence). The CDR3 spells CASRKGTSGTNTGELFF. DNA of the CDR3: TGTGCCAGTAGAAAAGGGACTAGCGGGACGAACACCGGGGAGCTGTTTTTT.

The chain employs TRBV29-1 and TRBJ1-1; no definite D call. Germline assignment: CDR1 SQVTM and CDR2 ANQGSEA. This CDR3 spans 12 amino acids. V was pared by 7 bases and J by 4 bases, with 13 bases between. The CDR3 sequence is CSARPGSTEAFF. CDR3 DNA sequence: TGCAGCGCCCGACCCGGGAGCACTGAAGCTTTCTTT.

The table lists this clone with a count of one. The chain couples TRBV5-6 to TRBJ1-2; unclear D gene. CDR3 length: 12 residues. Germline V lookup: CDR1 SGHDT, CDR2 YYEEEE. Trimming shortened V by 1 base and J by 6 bases, and 7 bases separated the two germline ends. CDR3 bases: TGTGCCAGCAGCTTGTCAGTGGATGGCTACACCTTC. It translates to CASSLSVDGYTF.

This chain joins TRBV14 and TRBJ2-4, with 8 bases fitting TRBD2. The CDR3 totals 13 residues. J gave up 6 bases and V 8 bases, and 6 bases lay outside the gene matches. Germline V lookup: CDR1 SGHDN, CDR2 FVKESK. The CDR3 protein is CASREGGRNIQYF. The CDR3 DNA is TGTGCCAGCCGGGAGGGGGGCCGAAACATTCAGTACTTC. Complete variable domain (other parts from reference TRBV14 and TRBJ2-4): EAGVTQFPSHSVIEKGQTVTLRCDPISGHDNLYWYRRVMGKEIKFLLHFVKESKQDESGMPNNRFLAERTGGTYSTLKVQPAELEDSGVYFCASREGGRNIQYFGAGTRLSVL.

The chain couples TRBV21-1 to TRBJ1-4; TRBD1, as called in the table, went unchecked against the DNA. TRBV21-1 is a known pseudogene. The CDR3 has 11 amino acids. The CDR3 region is CASSSQEKLFF. The CDR3 DNA is TGTGCCAGCAGCAGTCAAGAAAAACTGTTTTTT.

The genes are TRBV7-9 and TRBJ2-3; D possibly corresponds to TRBD2 (6 bases). From germline, CDR1 is SEHNR and CDR2 FQNEAQ (reference sequence). V lost 1 base and J 3 bases, leaving 14 bases between the germline ends. The CDR3 loop spans 16 amino acids. CDR3 region: CASSLDSAGPTDTQYF. The CDR3 DNA reads as TGTGCCAGCAGCTTAGACTCAGCGGGTCCAACAGATACGCAGTATTTT.

The chain links TRBV5-1 to TRBJ1-2, with D possibly being TRBD1 (6 bases). The germline V gene encodes CDR1 SGHRS and CDR2 YFSETQ. CDR3 length: 17 residues. Trimming took off 0 bases at V and 5 bases at J, with 20 bases between the two ends. The CDR3 reads CASSLEAGVISGYGYTF. CDR3 DNA sequence: TGCGCCAGCAGCTTGGAGGCAGGGGTTATTTCTGGGTATGGCTACACCTTC. Full variable domain (remainder filled in from reference TRBV5-1 and TRBJ1-2): KAGVTQTPRYLIKTRGQQVTLSCSPISGHRSVSWYQQTPGQGLQFLFEYFSETQRNKGNFPGRFSGRQFSNSRSEMNVSTLELGDSALYLCASSLEAGVISGYGYTFGSGTRLTVV.

The chain is built from TRBV7-2 and TRBJ1-1; the D gene is possibly TRBD1 (6 bases). This CDR3 has 14 amino acids. Deletions cut 5 bases from V and 0 bases from J, with 10 bases between. Germline-derived CDR1 and CDR2 are SGHTA and FQGNSA. The CDR3 DNA sequence: TGTGCCAGCAGCCTTGGGGGCATGAACACTGAAGCTTTCTTT. Amino acids: CASSLGGMNTEAFF.